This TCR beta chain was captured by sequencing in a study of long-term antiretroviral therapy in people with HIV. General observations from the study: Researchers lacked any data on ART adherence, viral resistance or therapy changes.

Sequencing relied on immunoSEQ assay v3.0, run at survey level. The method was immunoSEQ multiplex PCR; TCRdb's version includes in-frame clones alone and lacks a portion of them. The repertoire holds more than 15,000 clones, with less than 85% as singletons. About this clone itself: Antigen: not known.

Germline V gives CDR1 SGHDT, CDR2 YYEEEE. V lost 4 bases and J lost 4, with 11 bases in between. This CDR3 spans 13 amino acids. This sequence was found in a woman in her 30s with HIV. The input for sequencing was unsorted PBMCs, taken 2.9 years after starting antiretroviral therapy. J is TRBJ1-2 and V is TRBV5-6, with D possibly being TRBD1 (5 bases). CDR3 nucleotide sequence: TGTGCCAGCAGCGTATCTCAGGGCTATGGCTACACCTTC. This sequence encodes CASSVSQGYGYTF.